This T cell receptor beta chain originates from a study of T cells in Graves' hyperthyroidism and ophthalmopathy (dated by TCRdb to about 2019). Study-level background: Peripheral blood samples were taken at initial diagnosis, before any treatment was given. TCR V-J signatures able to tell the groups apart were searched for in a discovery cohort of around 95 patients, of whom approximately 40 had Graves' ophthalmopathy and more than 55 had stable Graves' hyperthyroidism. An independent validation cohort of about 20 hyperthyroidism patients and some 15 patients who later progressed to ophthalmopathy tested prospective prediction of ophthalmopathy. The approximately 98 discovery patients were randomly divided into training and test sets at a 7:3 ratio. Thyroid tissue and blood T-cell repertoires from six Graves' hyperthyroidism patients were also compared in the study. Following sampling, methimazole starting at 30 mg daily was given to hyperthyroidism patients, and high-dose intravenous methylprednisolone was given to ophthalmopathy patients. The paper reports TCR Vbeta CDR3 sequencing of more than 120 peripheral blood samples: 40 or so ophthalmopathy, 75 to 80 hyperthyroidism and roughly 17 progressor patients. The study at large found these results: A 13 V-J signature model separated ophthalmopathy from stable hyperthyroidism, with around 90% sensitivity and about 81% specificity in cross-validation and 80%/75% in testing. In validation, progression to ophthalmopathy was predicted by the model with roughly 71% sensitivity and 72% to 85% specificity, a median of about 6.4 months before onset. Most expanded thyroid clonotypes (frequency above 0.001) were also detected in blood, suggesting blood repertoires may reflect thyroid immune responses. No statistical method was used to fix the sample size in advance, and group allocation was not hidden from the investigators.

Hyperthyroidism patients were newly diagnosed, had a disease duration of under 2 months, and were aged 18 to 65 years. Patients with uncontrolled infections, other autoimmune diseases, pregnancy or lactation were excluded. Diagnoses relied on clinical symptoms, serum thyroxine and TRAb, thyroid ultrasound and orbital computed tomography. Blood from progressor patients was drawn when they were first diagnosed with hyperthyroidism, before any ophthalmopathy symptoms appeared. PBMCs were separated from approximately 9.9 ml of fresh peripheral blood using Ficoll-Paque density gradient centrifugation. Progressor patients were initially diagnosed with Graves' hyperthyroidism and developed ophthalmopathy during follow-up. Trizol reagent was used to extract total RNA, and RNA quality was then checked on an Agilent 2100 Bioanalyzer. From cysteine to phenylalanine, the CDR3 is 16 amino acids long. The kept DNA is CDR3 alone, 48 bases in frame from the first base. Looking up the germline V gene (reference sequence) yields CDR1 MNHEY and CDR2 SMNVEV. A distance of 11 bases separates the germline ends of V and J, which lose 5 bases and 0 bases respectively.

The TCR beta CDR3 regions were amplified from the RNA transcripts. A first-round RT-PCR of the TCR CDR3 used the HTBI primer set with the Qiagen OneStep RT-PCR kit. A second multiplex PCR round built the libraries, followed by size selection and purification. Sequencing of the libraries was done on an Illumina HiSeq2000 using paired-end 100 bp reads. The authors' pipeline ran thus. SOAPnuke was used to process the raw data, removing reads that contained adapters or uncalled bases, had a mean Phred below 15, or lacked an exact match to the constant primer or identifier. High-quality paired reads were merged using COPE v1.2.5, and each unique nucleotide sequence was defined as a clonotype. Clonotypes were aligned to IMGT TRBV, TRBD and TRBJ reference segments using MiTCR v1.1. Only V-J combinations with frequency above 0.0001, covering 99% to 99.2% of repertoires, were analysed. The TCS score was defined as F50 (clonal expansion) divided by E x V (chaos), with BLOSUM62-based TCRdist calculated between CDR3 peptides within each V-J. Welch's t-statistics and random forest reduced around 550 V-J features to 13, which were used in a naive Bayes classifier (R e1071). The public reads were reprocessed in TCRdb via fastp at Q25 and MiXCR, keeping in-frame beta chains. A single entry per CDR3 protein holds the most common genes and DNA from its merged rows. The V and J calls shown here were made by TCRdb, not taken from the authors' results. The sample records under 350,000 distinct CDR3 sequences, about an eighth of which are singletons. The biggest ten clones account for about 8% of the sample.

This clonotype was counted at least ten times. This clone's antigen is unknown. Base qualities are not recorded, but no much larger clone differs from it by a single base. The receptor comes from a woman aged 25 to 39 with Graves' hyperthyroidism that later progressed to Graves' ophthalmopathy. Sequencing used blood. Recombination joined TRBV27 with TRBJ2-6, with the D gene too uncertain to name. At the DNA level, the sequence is TGTGCCAGCAGTCCGACCCTGGGCTCTGGGGCCAACGTCCTGACTTTC. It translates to CASSPTLGSGANVLTF.